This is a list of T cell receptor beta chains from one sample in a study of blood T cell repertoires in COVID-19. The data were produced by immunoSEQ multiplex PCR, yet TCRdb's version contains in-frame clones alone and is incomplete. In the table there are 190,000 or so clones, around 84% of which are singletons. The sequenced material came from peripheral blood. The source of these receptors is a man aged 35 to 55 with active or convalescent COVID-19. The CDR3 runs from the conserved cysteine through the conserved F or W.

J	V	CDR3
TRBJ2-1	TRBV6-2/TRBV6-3	CASSWGEQSYNEQFF
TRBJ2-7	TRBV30	CAWSRTGGSYEQYF
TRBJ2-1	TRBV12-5	CASGSRLSSYNEQFF
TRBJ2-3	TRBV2	CASRPGLAGLYTDTQYF
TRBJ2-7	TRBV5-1	CASSSTSGGPYEQYF
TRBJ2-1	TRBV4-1	CASSHKTSGIDEQFF
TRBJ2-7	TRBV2	CASSWDSEQYF
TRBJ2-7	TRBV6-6	CASRTSGTYEQYF
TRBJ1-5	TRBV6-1	CASSDGGSNRRGYF
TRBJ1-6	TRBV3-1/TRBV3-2	CASSQTRTAFESPLHF
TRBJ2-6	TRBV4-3	CASSQAGQLLSGANVLTF
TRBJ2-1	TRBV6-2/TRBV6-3	CASSQEIDNEQFF
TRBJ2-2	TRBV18	CASSQGTRVNTGELFF